The 23 T cell receptor beta chains below were found in one sample sequenced in a study of OX40 agonist ivuxolimab in advanced cancers. Sequencing was performed with immunoSEQ multiplex PCR; in TCRdb, only in-frame clones are kept and a portion is missing. The table has 50,000 to 75,000 clones, 80% to 90% seen once. The sequenced sample was CD4+ or CD8+ T cells sorted from blood, obtained in a trial of the OX40 agonist ivuxolimab. The receptor source for this set is an adult with an advanced solid tumor such as melanoma, head and neck, liver or kidney cancer.

V gene TRBV7-9 combines with J gene TRBJ2-3; D gene ambiguous. CDR3 length: 14 residues. The ends were cut back, 1 base at V and 2 bases at J, with 7 bases in the middle. Germline V gene data show CDR1 as SEHNR and CDR2 as FQNEAQ (reference sequence). CDR3 coding DNA: TGTGCCAGCAGCTTAGGGGCGGTCACAGATACGCAGTATTTT. Translating it yields CASSLGAVTDTQYF.

The chain links TRBV6-1 to TRBJ2-5, with 7 nucleotides matching TRBD2. The CDR3 runs 11 residues. Germline CDR1 reads MNHNS; CDR2 reads SASEGT. Trimming took 8 bases from V and 7 from J; bases not matched to a gene: 4. The CDR3 DNA reads TGTGCCAGCGCGGGAGCGTTGACCCAGTACTTC. Its protein product is CASAGALTQYF.

The V gene is TRBV6-6, the J gene TRBJ1-5; no clear D gene. Germline V gene data show CDR1 as MNHNY and CDR2 as SVGAGI (reference sequence). V lost 9 bases, J lost 2 bases, and 8 bases lay in between. The CDR3 spans 12 residues. The CDR3 nucleotides read TGTGCCAGTGGAGGTCGCAATCAGCCCCAGCATTTT. It yields the protein CASGGRNQPQHF.

CDR3 sequence: CASSQDGRAGEKLFF. CDR3 sequence (DNA): TGCGCCAGCAGCCAAGACGGGCGGGCGGGTGAAAAACTGTTTTTT. The J gene is TRBJ1-4, the V gene TRBV4-1; D is unresolved. Germline V CDR1 and CDR2: MGHRA, YSYEKL. The CDR3 loop spans 15 amino acids. The V end lost 0 bases, the J end lost 7 bases, and 12 bases lay between the germline ends.

The chain carries TRBV7-2 and TRBJ1-5, with D hard to call. Trimming removed 4 bases at V and 4 bases at J, with 5 bases between. CDR1 and CDR2 from the germline V gene are SGHTA and FQGNSA. The CDR3 contains 12 residues. The CDR3 sequence is CASSSFNQPQHF. The CDR3 DNA sequence: TGTGCCAGCAGCTCTTTTAATCAGCCCCAGCATTTT.

The chain recombines TRBV7-3 with TRBJ1-5; D gene uncertain. Germline V CDR1 and CDR2: SGHTA, FQGTGA. The germline V and J ends were trimmed by 1 base and 4 bases, with 11 bases remaining between them. The CDR3 is 15 amino acids. CDR3 DNA: TGTGCCAGCAGCTTAAAACGGACGGGAAATCAGCCCCAGCATTTT. Amino acids: CASSLKRTGNQPQHF.

In regard to this clone: Germline is not matched at one junction end, which may reflect a read error. The sample contains more than one DNA sequence encoding this CDR3. V usage is TRBV7-9 and J usage is TRBJ2-1; D remains unclear. From germline, CDR1 is SEHNR and CDR2 FQNEAQ (reference sequence). The CDR3 length is 15 residues. CDR3 in amino acids: CASSLDGLGYNEQFF. DNA for the CDR3: TGTGCCAGCAGTTTAGATGGGTTGGGGTACAATGAGCAGTTCTTC.

The V call is TRBV6-5, the J call TRBJ1-2; D remains unclear. Germline V lookup: CDR1 MNHEY, CDR2 SVGAGI. The CDR3 consists of 13 residues. Trimming stripped 4 bases from V and 4 bases from J, with 10 bases between. This CDR3 is CASSSKVFYGYTF. As DNA, the CDR3 is TGTGCCAGCAGTTCGAAGGTTTTCTATGGCTACACCTTC.

The chain joins TRBV5-4 to TRBJ2-7, with 9 bases identical to TRBD2. The junction had 1 base not matched to a gene; V was cut back by 0 bases and J by 3 bases. This CDR3 spans 14 amino acids. Germline V CDR1 and CDR2: SGHNT, YYREEE (reference sequence). The CDR3 DNA reads as TGTGCCAGCAGCTTGGCTAGCGGGAACTACGAGCAGTACTTC. Translation gives CASSLASGNYEQYF.

This chain connects TRBV5-1 to TRBJ2-7; the match to TRBD2 covers 12 bases. The CDR3 contains 15 residues. The V gene's germline CDR1 is SGHRS and CDR2 YFSETQ. V lost 6 bases, J lost 0 bases, and 4 bases stayed unmatched. The CDR3 DNA is TGCGCCAGCACTTTGACTAGCGGGAGCTCCTACGAGCAGTACTTC. It encodes CASTLTSGSSYEQYF.

This clone was recorded once. This sequence joins TRBV25-1 and TRBJ2-2, with TRBD2 matching over 7 bases. This CDR3 is 16 amino acids long. V dropped 6 bases and J dropped 6; count of bases not matched to a gene: 13. Germline assignment: CDR1 MGHDK and CDR2 SYGVNS. CDR3 loop: CASSARGGWLAGELFF. The CDR3 DNA reads TGTGCCAGCAGCGCGAGGGGAGGGTGGTTGGCCGGGGAGCTGTTTTTT.

The chain carries TRBV13 and TRBJ2-1; D not certain. The germline gives CDR1 PRHDT, CDR2 FYEKMQ (reference sequence). The CDR3 loop spans 14 amino acids. The germline V and J ends were trimmed by 6 bases and 5 bases, with 14 bases remaining between them. The CDR3 DNA follows: TGTGCCAGCAGTCGATATAGACCCAACAATGAGCAGTTCTTC. Translating gives CASSRYRPNNEQFF.

The rearrangement links TRBV19 to TRBJ2-1; D may correspond to TRBD1 or TRBD2 (5 bases each). The germline V gene has CDR1 LNHDA and CDR2 SQIVND (reference sequence). The CDR3 is 12 amino acids. V was cut by 5 bases and J by 4 bases, with 6 bases left in between. The CDR3 sequence: CASSGGYNEQFF. The CDR3 DNA reads TGTGCCAGTAGTGGGGGATACAATGAGCAGTTCTTC.

This rearrangement joins TRBV18 to TRBJ2-2; the D gene is possibly TRBD1 (6 bases). Germline lookup yields CDR1 KGHSH and CDR2 LQKENI. The CDR3 contains 15 residues. V lost 8 bases, J lost 1 base, and 14 bases lay in between. CDR3 in amino acids: CASRMTGQNTGELFF. CDR3 bases: TGTGCCAGCCGTATGACAGGCCAGAACACCGGGGAGCTGTTTTTT.

This clone was seen only once. This sequence joins TRBV7-8 and TRBJ2-7; 9 nucleotides align to TRBD1. Trimming removed 3 bases from V and 9 bases from J; junction bases left unmatched: 12. Germline lookup yields CDR1 SGHVS and CDR2 FQNEAQ. This CDR3 is 15 amino acids long. The CDR3 spells CASSLGAGQGIVQYF. In DNA, the CDR3 is TGTGCCAGCAGCTTGGGCGCGGGACAGGGTATCGTGCAGTACTTC. Combining the CDR3 with reference TRBV7-8 and TRBJ2-7 gives the whole variable domain GAGVSQSPRYKVAKRGQDVALRCDPISGHVSLFWYQQALGQGPEFLTYFQNEAQLDKSGLPSDRFFAERPEGSVSTLKIQRTQQEDSAVYLCASSLGAGQGIVQYFGPGTRLTVT.

This clone was picked up one time. The chain uses TRBV5-1 and TRBJ2-2, with D perhaps given as TRBD1 or TRBD2 (6 bases each). The V and J ends lost 1 base and 8 bases respectively, with 12 bases between them. The germline gives CDR1 SGHRS, CDR2 YFSETQ. The CDR3 has 14 residues. The CDR3, as DNA: TGCGCCAGCAGCTTGACGGGGGCGTCGGGGGAGCTGTTTTTT. As protein: CASSLTGASGELFF.

The chain carries TRBV15 and TRBJ2-4, with 10 bases identical to TRBD1. Trimming cost V 0 bases and J 8 bases; bases outside gene matches: 7. The germline CDR1 and CDR2 sequences are LNHNV and YYDKDF (reference sequence). This CDR3 is built from 16 residues. CDR3 in amino acids: CATSREPGQGGYIQYF. For the CDR3, the DNA is TGTGCCACCAGCAGAGAACCAGGACAGGGGGGTTACATTCAGTACTTC.

This clone was observed once. The chain has TRBV6-1 and TRBJ2-4; D gene unclear. In germline, CDR1 is MNHNS, CDR2 SASEGT. CDR3 length: 13 amino acids. V was cut by 3 bases and J by 8 bases, with 11 bases left in between. The CDR3 bases are TGTGCCAGCAGTGAGTCCGTTGTTGACATTCAGTACTTC. It encodes CASSESVVDIQYF.

This clone appeared once. The chain carries TRBV2 and TRBJ2-5, with D unresolved. V lost 4 bases to trimming and J lost 5 bases, with 11 bases between them. The CDR3 contains 13 residues. In germline, CDR1 is SNHLY, CDR2 FYNNEI. The DNA for the CDR3 is TGTGCCAGCAGTGGGGCCGGCCGGGAGACCCAGTACTTC. It is translated as CASSGAGRETQYF.

The rearrangement joins TRBV7-9 to TRBJ2-3; unclear D gene. CDR3 length equals 11 residues. V was pared by 4 bases and J by 6 bases, with 5 bases between. Germline CDR1 reads SEHNR; CDR2 reads FQNEAQ (reference sequence). CDR3 nucleotide sequence: TGTGCCAGCAGCTCGATCGATACGCAGTATTTT. Amino acid sequence: CASSSIDTQYF.

CDR3 sequence reads: CASRGEVDIQYF. The CDR3 DNA sequence: TGTGCCAGTAGGGGGGAGGTAGACATTCAGTACTTC. The V gene is TRBV19, the J gene TRBJ2-4, with a tentative D call TRBD2 (6 bases). Germline V gives CDR1 LNHDA, CDR2 SQIVND (reference sequence). The CDR3 loop spans 12 amino acids. V lost 6 bases to trimming and J lost 8 bases, with 11 bases between them. The full variable domain, its missing parts supplied by reference TRBV19 and TRBJ2-4, is DGGITQSPKYLFRKEGQNVTLSCEQNLNHDAMYWYRQDPGQGLRLIYYSQIVNDFQKGDIAEGYSVSREKKESFPLTVTSAQKNPTAFYLCASRGEVDIQYFGAGTRLSVL.

The chain recombines TRBV5-5 with TRBJ2-2, with a tentative D call TRBD2 (6 bases). The CDR3 totals 17 residues. Per germline, CDR1 SGHKS and CDR2 YYEKEE (reference sequence). V gave up 3 bases and J gave up 2 bases, with 17 bases separating them. CDR3 amino acids: CASSSSFLALNTGELFF. Written as DNA, the CDR3 is TGTGCCAGCAGCTCGTCTTTCCTAGCGTTAAACACCGGGGAGCTGTTTTTT.

This clone was found once. This chain joins TRBV27 and TRBJ1-5, with D possibly TRBD1 on 6 matching bases. Germline V lookup: CDR1 MNHEY, CDR2 SMNVEV (reference sequence). The CDR3 is 16 amino acids. The germline V and J ends were trimmed by 4 bases and 0 bases, with 13 bases remaining between them. CDR3 amino acids: CASSSYGTYSNQPQHF. As DNA, the CDR3 is TGTGCCAGCAGTTCCTACGGGACATATAGCAATCAGCCCCAGCATTTT.